This T cell receptor beta chain stems from a study of T cells after yellow fever vaccination. Notes on this clonotype: What it binds is unknown.

Via MiXCR, TCRdb re-called the 5' RACE reads, giving one row per CDR3 protein. This table has a few hundred thousand distinct CDR3 sequences, approximately 6.7% appearing once. Whole-study results and caveats: Peaking faster, on day 5 versus 15, the secondary response was nonetheless weaker.

Germline V CDR1 and CDR2: LGHNA, YNFKEQ. The ends were cut back, 4 bases at V and 8 bases at J, with 6 bases in the middle. The CDR3 contains 12 residues. The clonotype originates from a man aged 25 to 40 who received the YFV17D yellow fever vaccine. The sample here was CD4+ T cells sorted from PBMCs, taken on the day of the yellow fever booster vaccination. The chain couples TRBV4-2 to TRBJ1-6; a possible D gene is TRBD1 (6 bases). The DNA of the CDR3 is TGTGCCAGCAGCCGACAGGATTCACCCCTCCACTTT. Its translation is CASSRQDSPLHF.